These T cell receptor beta chains were read from a single sample in a study of cytomegalovirus exposure and HLA in healthy donors. Sequenced by immunoSEQ multiplex PCR; TCRdb stores in-frame clones only, minus some. The sample records fewer than 350,000 clones, around nine tenths being singletons. The sample was PBMCs. The receptors come from a woman aged 18-35 years in good health and CMV-seronegative. Each CDR3 is given with its conserved first and last residue. A D gene is named only where the DNA matches it firmly. Size values are once, few and many counts, or a class for expanded clones, and some rows have none.

v_gene: TRBV7-9; abundance: NA; d_gene: TRBD1; j_gene: TRBJ1-2; len: 12; CDR3aa: CSSSSYRGGYTF; CDR3nt: TGTTCCAGCAGCTCGTACAGGGGTGGCTACACCTTC
v_gene: TRBV28; abundance: few; d_gene: TRBD2; j_gene: TRBJ2-1; len: 15; CDR3aa: CASSLMRGAWNEQFF; CDR3nt: TGTGCCAGCAGTTTAATGCGGGGGGCGTGGAATGAGCAGTTCTTC
v_gene: TRBV2; abundance: NA; d_gene: NA; j_gene: TRBJ1-5; len: 13; CDR3aa: CASGRVEGQPQHF; CDR3nt: TGTGCCAGCGGCCGGGTAGAGGGTCAGCCCCAGCATTTT
v_gene: TRBV9; abundance: once; d_gene: TRBD2; j_gene: TRBJ2-3; len: 16; CDR3aa: CASSVLGLAGTDTQYF; CDR3nt: TGTGCCAGCAGCGTACTGGGACTAGCGGGCACAGATACGCAGTATTTT
v_gene: TRBV9; abundance: NA; d_gene: NA; j_gene: TRBJ1-3; len: 13; CDR3aa: CASSVGGGNTIYF; CDR3nt: TGTGCCAGCAGCGTCGGGGGGGGAAACACCATATATTTT
v_gene: TRBV25-1; abundance: NA; d_gene: TRBD1; j_gene: TRBJ2-7; len: 16; CDR3aa: CASSELGVGTGGEQYF; CDR3nt: TGTGCCAGCAGTGAATTAGGGGTGGGGACAGGGGGCGAGCAGTACTTC
v_gene: TRBV15; abundance: NA; d_gene: TRBD1; j_gene: TRBJ1-4; len: 16; CDR3aa: CATSTLMGQTNEKLFF; CDR3nt: TGTGCCACCAGCACACTTATGGGACAGACGAATGAAAAACTGTTTTTT
v_gene: TRBV4-1; abundance: once; d_gene: NA; j_gene: TRBJ2-4; len: 14; CDR3aa: CASSHGTVGNIQYF; CDR3nt: TGCGCCAGCAGCCATGGGACTGTTGGAAACATTCAGTACTTC
v_gene: TRBV6-5; abundance: once; d_gene: TRBD1; j_gene: TRBJ2-4; len: 15; CDR3aa: CASGAGTGDKNIQYF; CDR3nt: TGTGCCAGCGGCGCCGGGACAGGGGACAAAAACATTCAGTACTTC
v_gene: TRBV27; abundance: NA; d_gene: NA; j_gene: TRBJ2-7; len: 14; CDR3aa: CASSLEADSYEQYF; CDR3nt: TGTGCCAGCAGTTTAGAGGCAGACTCCTACGAGCAGTACTTC
v_gene: TRBV5-6; abundance: NA; d_gene: TRBD2; j_gene: TRBJ2-7; len: 15; CDR3aa: CASSLEPAGGGEQYF; CDR3nt: TGTGCCAGCAGCTTGGAACCAGCGGGGGGGGGCGAGCAGTACTTC
v_gene: TRBV13; abundance: NA; d_gene: NA; j_gene: TRBJ1-2; len: 12; CDR3aa: CASSMFSDGYTF; CDR3nt: TGTGCCAGCAGCATGTTCTCCGATGGCTACACCTTC
v_gene: TRBV9; abundance: NA; d_gene: NA; j_gene: TRBJ2-7; len: 14; CDR3aa: CASSVAPTGYEQYF; CDR3nt: TGTGCCAGCAGCGTAGCCCCGACGGGTTACGAGCAGTACTTC
v_gene: TRBV6-5; abundance: NA; d_gene: NA; j_gene: TRBJ1-4; len: 16; CDR3aa: CASSYSGASTNEKLFF; CDR3nt: TGTGCCAGCAGTTACTCTGGGGCCAGCACTAATGAAAAACTGTTTTTT
v_gene: TRBV19; abundance: once; d_gene: NA; j_gene: TRBJ1-2; len: 14; CDR3aa: CASSMTEANYGYTF; CDR3nt: TGTGCCAGTAGTATGACAGAAGCGAACTATGGCTACACCTTC
v_gene: TRBV11-2; abundance: NA; d_gene: NA; j_gene: TRBJ2-5; len: 16; CDR3aa: CASSLRLGRTVETQYF; CDR3nt: TGTGCCAGCAGCTTACGTTTGGGCCGTACGGTAGAGACCCAGTACTTC
v_gene: TRBV29-1; abundance: NA; d_gene: TRBD2; j_gene: TRBJ2-5; len: 18; CDR3aa: CSVEGYIGPSGGEETQYF; CDR3nt: TGCAGCGTTGAGGGGTATATTGGGCCTAGCGGGGGGGAAGAGACCCAGTACTTC
v_gene: TRBV7-8; abundance: NA; d_gene: TRBD1; j_gene: TRBJ1-2; len: 13; CDR3aa: CASSLDRGDGYTF; CDR3nt: TGTGCCAGCAGCCTAGACAGGGGAGATGGCTACACCTTC
v_gene: TRBV5-5; abundance: NA; d_gene: TRBD1; j_gene: TRBJ2-7; len: 14; CDR3aa: CASSFLIRDRGEYF; CDR3nt: TGTGCCAGCAGCTTCTTGATCCGGGACAGGGGAGAGTACTTC
v_gene: TRBV6-1; abundance: NA; d_gene: NA; j_gene: TRBJ2-3; len: 17; CDR3aa: CASSDRRGGSSTDTQYF; CDR3nt: TGTGCCAGTAGTGACCGAAGGGGTGGATCTAGCACAGATACGCAGTATTTT
v_gene: TRBV5-8; abundance: NA; d_gene: NA; j_gene: TRBJ2-7; len: 11; CDR3aa: CASSPSYEQYF; CDR3nt: TGTGCCAGCAGCCCGTCCTACGAGCAGTACTTC
v_gene: TRBV5-1; abundance: NA; d_gene: NA; j_gene: TRBJ2-5; len: 12; CDR3aa: CASSGSKETQYF; CDR3nt: TGCGCCAGCAGTGGCAGTAAAGAGACCCAGTACTTC